This T cell receptor beta chain is from a study of blood T cell repertoires in COVID-19. At the level of the study: Researchers got acute and convalescent COVID-19 samples from the United States, Italy and Spain. T cells, B-cell-depleted T cells, or PBMCs supplied cDNA or gDNA.

In the study's own analysis: Amplified reference gene primers provided the basis for estimating nucleated cell counts. Assay used: immunoSEQ multiplex PCR; TCRdb lists only in-frame clones, some missing. Clone size and V and J calls were adopted from that table, with D and trimming inferred from the DNA. The sample shows around 68,000 clones, 75% to 90% of them seen only once. The receptor's source is a man in his fifties or sixties with acute or convalescent COVID-19. The sample comprised peripheral blood.

CDR3 in DNA: TGTGCCAGCAGGGATACAGGGGCCGCTAATGAAAAACTGTTTTTT. Residues: CASRDTGAANEKLFF. The chain has TRBV6-5 and TRBJ1-4, with 7 positions matching TRBD1. Germline CDR1 reads MNHEY; CDR2 reads SVGAGI. The CDR3 runs to 15 residues. Trimming at V came to 6 bases and at J to 3 bases, leaving 7 bases not matched to a gene.